These T cell receptor beta chains were read from a single sample in a study of T cell responses to AZD1222 COVID-19 vaccine. TCRdb's table, derived via immunoSEQ multiplex PCR, lists solely in-frame clones and lacks some. The sample lists some 200,000 clones; around 90% were seen once. Source: peripheral blood, taken 28 days after the second AZD1222 dose. These receptor sequences come from an adult who received the AZD1222 COVID-19 vaccine. CDR3s include the opening cysteine and the closing phenylalanine or tryptophan. The order of the fields is D gene, clone size, J gene, V gene, CDR3 protein, CDR3 DNA. D genes are given only for firm matches. Size values are once, few and many counts, or a class for expanded clones, and some rows have none.

D gene: TRBD1; clone size: .; J gene: TRBJ1-1; V gene: TRBV2; CDR3 protein: CASSGGQGARTEAFF; CDR3 DNA: TGTGCCAGCAGTGGGGGACAGGGGGCGCGGACTGAAGCTTTCTTT
D gene: .; clone size: .; J gene: TRBJ2-1; V gene: TRBV5-8; CDR3 protein: CASSLQGGSYNEQFF; CDR3 DNA: TGTGCCAGCAGCTTACAGGGAGGCTCCTACAATGAGCAGTTCTTC
D gene: TRBD2; clone size: .; J gene: TRBJ2-3; V gene: TRBV12-3/TRBV12-4; CDR3 protein: CATRAGPTDTQYF; CDR3 DNA: TGTGCCACCAGAGCGGGGCCCACAGATACGCAGTATTTT
D gene: TRBD2; clone size: .; J gene: TRBJ2-3; V gene: TRBV4-3; CDR3 protein: CASSQDIAGASTDTQYF; CDR3 DNA: TGCGCCAGCAGCCAAGATATAGCGGGAGCTTCCACAGATACGCAGTATTTT
D gene: .; clone size: .; J gene: TRBJ2-1; V gene: TRBV9; CDR3 protein: CASSVGLAAYNEQFF; CDR3 DNA: TGTGCCAGCAGCGTAGGGCTCGCTGCCTACAATGAGCAGTTCTTC
D gene: TRBD1; clone size: .; J gene: TRBJ2-5; V gene: TRBV6-6; CDR3 protein: CASRSPRSSQGETQYF; CDR3 DNA: TGTGCCAGCAGATCCCCGAGAAGCTCACAGGGGGAGACCCAGTACTTC
D gene: .; clone size: .; J gene: TRBJ2-1; V gene: TRBV3-1/TRBV3-2; CDR3 protein: CASRPRNEQFF; CDR3 DNA: TGTGCCAGCAGACCTAGAAATGAGCAGTTCTTC
D gene: .; clone size: .; J gene: TRBJ1-1; V gene: TRBV28; CDR3 protein: CASSPGGGTLNTEAFF; CDR3 DNA: TGTGCCAGCAGCCCTGGGGGAGGGACCTTGAACACTGAAGCTTTCTTT
D gene: .; clone size: .; J gene: TRBJ2-1; V gene: TRBV2; CDR3 protein: CASSPRYNEQFF; CDR3 DNA: TGTGCCAGCAGTCCCAGGTACAATGAGCAGTTCTTC
D gene: TRBD1; clone size: .; J gene: TRBJ2-7; V gene: TRBV28; CDR3 protein: CASVGADRALGQYF; CDR3 DNA: TGTGCCAGCGTAGGAGCGGACAGGGCATTAGGGCAGTACTTC
D gene: TRBD2; clone size: once; J gene: TRBJ2-1; V gene: TRBV7-9; CDR3 protein: CASSLALRLAPRNEQFF; CDR3 DNA: TGTGCCAGCAGCTTAGCGCTTAGACTAGCGCCGAGAAATGAGCAGTTCTTC
D gene: .; clone size: many; J gene: TRBJ2-5; V gene: TRBV12-3/TRBV12-4; CDR3 protein: CASSLEGETQYF; CDR3 DNA: TGTGCCAGCAGTCTCGAGGGGGAGACCCAGTACTTC
D gene: .; clone size: .; J gene: TRBJ2-3; V gene: TRBV6-5; CDR3 protein: CASTQRGDTQYF; CDR3 DNA: TGTGCCAGCACCCAACGGGGGGATACGCAGTATTTT
D gene: TRBD1; clone size: .; J gene: TRBJ1-1; V gene: TRBV2; CDR3 protein: CASRDRGVTEAFF; CDR3 DNA: TGTGCCAGCCGGGACAGGGGGGTCACTGAAGCTTTCTTT
D gene: .; clone size: .; J gene: TRBJ1-6; V gene: TRBV27; CDR3 protein: CASTSYNSPLHF; CDR3 DNA: TGTGCCAGCACGAGCTATAATTCACCCCTCCACTTT
D gene: .; clone size: .; J gene: TRBJ2-1; V gene: TRBV18; CDR3 protein: CASSPPGGGGYNEQFF; CDR3 DNA: TGTGCCAGCTCACCACCGGGAGGGGGGGGCTACAATGAGCAGTTCTTC
D gene: .; clone size: .; J gene: TRBJ2-1; V gene: TRBV3-1/TRBV3-2; CDR3 protein: CASSQDLSGPENEQFF; CDR3 DNA: TGTGCCAGCAGCCAAGATTTATCCGGGCCTGAGAATGAGCAGTTCTTC
D gene: TRBD1; clone size: .; J gene: TRBJ2-7; V gene: TRBV6-5; CDR3 protein: CASSYGQGVHTVEQYF; CDR3 DNA: TGTGCCAGCAGTTACGGACAGGGGGTTCATACGGTCGAGCAGTACTTC
D gene: TRBD1; clone size: .; J gene: TRBJ2-1; V gene: TRBV10-3; CDR3 protein: CAINPGQGLGEQFF; CDR3 DNA: TGTGCCATCAATCCGGGACAGGGGTTAGGTGAGCAGTTCTTC
D gene: .; clone size: .; J gene: TRBJ1-1; V gene: TRBV28; CDR3 protein: CASIRRGGLLWDTEAFF; CDR3 DNA: TGTGCCAGCATACGGAGAGGGGGGCTCTTGTGGGACACTGAAGCTTTCTTT
D gene: .; clone size: .; J gene: TRBJ2-5; V gene: TRBV12-3/TRBV12-4; CDR3 protein: CASSLIETQYF; CDR3 DNA: TGTGCCAGCAGTTTGATAGAGACCCAGTACTTC
D gene: .; clone size: .; J gene: TRBJ1-2; V gene: TRBV7-9; CDR3 protein: CASSLEAPGGYTF; CDR3 DNA: TGTGCCAGCAGCTTAGAGGCACCGGGGGGCTACACCTTC
D gene: .; clone size: .; J gene: TRBJ2-5; V gene: TRBV19; CDR3 protein: CASSMRAQETQYF; CDR3 DNA: TGTGCCAGTAGTATGAGGGCACAAGAGACCCAGTACTTC
D gene: .; clone size: .; J gene: TRBJ2-7; V gene: TRBV9; CDR3 protein: CASSVQGGGAIYEQYF; CDR3 DNA: TGTGCCAGCAGCGTACAAGGGGGTGGGGCGATCTACGAGCAGTACTTC
D gene: TRBD1; clone size: once; J gene: TRBJ2-2; V gene: TRBV14; CDR3 protein: CASSARLGQGRNGELFF; CDR3 DNA: TGTGCCAGCAGCGCCCGTTTGGGACAGGGGCGTAACGGGGAGCTGTTTTTT
D gene: .; clone size: .; J gene: TRBJ1-4; V gene: TRBV7-9; CDR3 protein: CASSLGASQFEKLFF; CDR3 DNA: TGTGCCAGCAGCTTAGGGGCGTCTCAATTCGAAAAACTGTTTTTT